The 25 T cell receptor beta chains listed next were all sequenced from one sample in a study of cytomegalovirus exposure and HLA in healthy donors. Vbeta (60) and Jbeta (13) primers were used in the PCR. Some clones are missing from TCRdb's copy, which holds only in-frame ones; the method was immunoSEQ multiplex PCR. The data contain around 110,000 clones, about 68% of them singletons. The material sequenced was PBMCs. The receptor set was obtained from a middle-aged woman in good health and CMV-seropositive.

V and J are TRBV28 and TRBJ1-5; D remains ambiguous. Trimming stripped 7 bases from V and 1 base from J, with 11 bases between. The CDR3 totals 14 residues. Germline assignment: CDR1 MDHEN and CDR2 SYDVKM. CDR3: CASTPARSNQPQHF. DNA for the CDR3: TGTGCCAGCACCCCTGCCAGAAGCAATCAGCCCCAGCATTTT.

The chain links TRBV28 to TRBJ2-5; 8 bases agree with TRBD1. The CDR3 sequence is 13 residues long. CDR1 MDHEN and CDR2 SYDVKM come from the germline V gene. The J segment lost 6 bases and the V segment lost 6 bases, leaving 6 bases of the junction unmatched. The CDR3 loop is CASRPGQGQTQYF. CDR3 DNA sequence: TGTGCCAGCAGGCCAGGACAGGGACAGACCCAGTACTTC.

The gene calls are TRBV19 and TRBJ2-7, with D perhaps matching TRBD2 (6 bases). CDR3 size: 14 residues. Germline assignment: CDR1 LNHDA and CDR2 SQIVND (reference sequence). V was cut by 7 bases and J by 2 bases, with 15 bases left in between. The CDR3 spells CASKPHGSTYEQYF. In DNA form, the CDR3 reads TGTGCCAGTAAACCCCACGGGAGTACCTACGAGCAGTACTTC.

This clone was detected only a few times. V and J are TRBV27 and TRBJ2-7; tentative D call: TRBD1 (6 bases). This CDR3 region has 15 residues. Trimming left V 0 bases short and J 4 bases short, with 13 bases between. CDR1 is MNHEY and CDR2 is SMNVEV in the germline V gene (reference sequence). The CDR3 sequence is CASSLSAGVGYEQYF. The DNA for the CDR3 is TGTGCCAGCAGTTTATCGGCAGGGGTCGGTTACGAGCAGTACTTC.

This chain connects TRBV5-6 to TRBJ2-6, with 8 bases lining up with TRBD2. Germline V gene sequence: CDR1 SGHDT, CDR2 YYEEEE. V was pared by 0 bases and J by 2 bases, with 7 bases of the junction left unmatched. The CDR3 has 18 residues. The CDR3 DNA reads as TGTGCCAGCAGCTTGGAGCGGGAGTCACGCGCTGGGGCCAACGTCCTGACTTTC. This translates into CASSLERESRAGANVLTF.

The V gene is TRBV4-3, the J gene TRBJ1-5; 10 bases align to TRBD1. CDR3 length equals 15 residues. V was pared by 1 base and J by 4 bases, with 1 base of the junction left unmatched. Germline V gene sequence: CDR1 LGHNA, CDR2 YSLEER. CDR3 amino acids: CASSQGTGGNQPQHF. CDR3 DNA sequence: TGCGCCAGCAGCCAAGGGACAGGGGGGAATCAGCCCCAGCATTTT.

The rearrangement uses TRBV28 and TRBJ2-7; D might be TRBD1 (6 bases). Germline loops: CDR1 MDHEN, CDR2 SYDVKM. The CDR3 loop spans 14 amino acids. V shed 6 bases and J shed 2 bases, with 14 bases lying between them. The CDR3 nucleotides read TGTGCCAGCAGACCAGCAGGGGACCCCTACGAGCAGTACTTC. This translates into CASRPAGDPYEQYF.

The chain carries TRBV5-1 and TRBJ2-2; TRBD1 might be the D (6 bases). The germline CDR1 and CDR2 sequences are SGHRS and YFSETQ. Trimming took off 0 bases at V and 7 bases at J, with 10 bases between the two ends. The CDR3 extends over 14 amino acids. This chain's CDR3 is CASSLDGGNGELFF. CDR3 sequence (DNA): TGCGCCAGCAGCTTGGATGGGGGCAACGGGGAGCTGTTTTTT.

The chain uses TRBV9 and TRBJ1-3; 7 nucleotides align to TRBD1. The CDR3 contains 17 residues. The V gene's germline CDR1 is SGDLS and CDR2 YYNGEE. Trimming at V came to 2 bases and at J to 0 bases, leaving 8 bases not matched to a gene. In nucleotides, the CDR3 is TGTGCCAGCAGCGTGACCGGGACAGACCTCTCTGGAAACACCATATATTTT. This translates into CASSVTGTDLSGNTIYF.

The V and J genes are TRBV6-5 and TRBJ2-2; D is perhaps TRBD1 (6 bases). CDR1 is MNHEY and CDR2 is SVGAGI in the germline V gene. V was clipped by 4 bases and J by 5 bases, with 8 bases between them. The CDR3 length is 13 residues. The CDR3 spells CASSLQGTGELFF. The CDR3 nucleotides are TGTGCCAGCAGTTTACAGGGTACCGGGGAGCTGTTTTTT.

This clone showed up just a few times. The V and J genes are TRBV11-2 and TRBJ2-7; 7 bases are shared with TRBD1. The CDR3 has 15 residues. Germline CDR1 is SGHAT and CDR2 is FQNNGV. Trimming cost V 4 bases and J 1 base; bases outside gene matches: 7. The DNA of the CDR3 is TGTGCCAGCAGCTCTAAAGGGACAGAGTCCTACGAGCAGTACTTC. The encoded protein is CASSSKGTESYEQYF. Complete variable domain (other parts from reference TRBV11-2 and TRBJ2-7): EAGVAQSPRYKIIEKRQSVAFWCNPISGHATLYWYQQILGQGPKLLIQFQNNGVVDDSQLPKDRFSAERLKGVDSTLKIQPAKLEDSAVYLCASSSKGTESYEQYFGPGTRLTVT.

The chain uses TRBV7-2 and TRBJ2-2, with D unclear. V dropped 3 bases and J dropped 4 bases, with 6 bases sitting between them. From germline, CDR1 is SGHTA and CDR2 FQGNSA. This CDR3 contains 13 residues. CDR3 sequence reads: CASSLRLTGELFF. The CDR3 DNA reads TGTGCCAGCAGCTTGCGACTCACCGGGGAGCTGTTTTTT. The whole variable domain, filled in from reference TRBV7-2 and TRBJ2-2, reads GAGVSQSPSNKVTEKGKDVELRCDPISGHTALYWYRQSLGQGLEFLIYFQGNSAPDKSGLPSDRFSAERTGGSVSTLTIQRTQQEDSAVYLCASSLRLTGELFFGEGSRLTVL.

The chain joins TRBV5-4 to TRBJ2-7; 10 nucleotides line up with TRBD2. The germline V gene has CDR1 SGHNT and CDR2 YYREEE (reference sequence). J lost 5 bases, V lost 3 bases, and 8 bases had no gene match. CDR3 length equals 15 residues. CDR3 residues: CASSSSSGSLDEQYF. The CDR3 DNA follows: TGTGCCAGCAGCTCTTCTAGCGGGAGCCTGGACGAGCAGTACTTC.

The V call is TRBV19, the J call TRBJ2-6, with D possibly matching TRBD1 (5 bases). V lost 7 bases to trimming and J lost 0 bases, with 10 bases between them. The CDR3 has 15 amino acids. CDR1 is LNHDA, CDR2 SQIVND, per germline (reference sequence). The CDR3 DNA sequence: TGTGCCAGTACCTATGACAGCTCTGGGGCCAACGTCCTGACTTTC. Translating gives CASTYDSSGANVLTF.

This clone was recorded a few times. The CDR3 sequence: CASSSSRVTGELFF. DNA for the CDR3: TGTGCCAGCAGTTCCTCCAGGGTCACCGGGGAGCTGTTTTTT. The V and J genes are TRBV6-5 and TRBJ2-2, with D possibly being TRBD1 (5 bases). Trimming shortened V by 4 bases and J by 4 bases, and 10 bases separated the two germline ends. This CDR3 has 14 residues. Looked up from germline, CDR1 is MNHEY and CDR2 is SVGAGI.

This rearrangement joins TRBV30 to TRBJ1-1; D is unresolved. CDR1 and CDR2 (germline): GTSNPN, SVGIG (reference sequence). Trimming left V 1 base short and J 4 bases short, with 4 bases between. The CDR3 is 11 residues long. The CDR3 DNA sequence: TGTGCCTGGAGTGACAGCACTGAAGCTTTCTTT. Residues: CAWSDSTEAFF.

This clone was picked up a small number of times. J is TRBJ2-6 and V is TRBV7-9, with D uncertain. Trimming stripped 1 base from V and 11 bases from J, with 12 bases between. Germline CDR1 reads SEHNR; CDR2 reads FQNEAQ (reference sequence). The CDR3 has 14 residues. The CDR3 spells CASSLELGVHVLTF. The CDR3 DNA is TGTGCCAGCAGCTTAGAACTCGGAGTGCACGTCCTGACTTTC.

CDR3 sequence: CASSFLQGASPLHF. CDR3 nucleotides: TGTGCCAGCAGCTTCCTACAGGGGGCTTCACCCCTCCACTTT. The chain has TRBV7-2 and TRBJ1-6; 9 bases align to TRBD1. In germline, CDR1 is SGHTA, CDR2 FQGNSA. V was pared by 3 bases and J by 9 bases, with 3 bases of the junction left unmatched. The CDR3 contains 14 residues.

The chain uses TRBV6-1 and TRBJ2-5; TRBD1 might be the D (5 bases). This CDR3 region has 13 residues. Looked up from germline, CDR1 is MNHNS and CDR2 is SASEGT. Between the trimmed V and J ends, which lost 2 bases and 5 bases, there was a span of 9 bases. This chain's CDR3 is CASSELGVETQYF. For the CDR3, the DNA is TGTGCCAGCAGTGAACTAGGGGTGGAGACCCAGTACTTC.

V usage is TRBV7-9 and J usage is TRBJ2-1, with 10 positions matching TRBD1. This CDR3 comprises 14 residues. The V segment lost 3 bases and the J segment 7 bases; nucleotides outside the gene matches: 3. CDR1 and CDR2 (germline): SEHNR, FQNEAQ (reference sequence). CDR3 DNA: TGTGCCAGCAGCTTGGGACAGGGGTATAATGAGCAGTTCTTC. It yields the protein CASSLGQGYNEQFF.

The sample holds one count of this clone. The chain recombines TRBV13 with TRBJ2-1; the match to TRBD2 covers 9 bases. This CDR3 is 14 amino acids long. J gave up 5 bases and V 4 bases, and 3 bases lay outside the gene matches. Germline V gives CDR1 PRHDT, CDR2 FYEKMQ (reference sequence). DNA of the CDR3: TGTGCCAGCAGCTCGGGACTAGCCGACAATGAGCAGTTCTTC. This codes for CASSSGLADNEQFF.

The CDR3 DNA reads as TGTGCCAGCAGCTTAATTAGTAGGGGCTTGAACACTGAAGCTTTCTTT. It yields the protein CASSLISRGLNTEAFF. This chain uses TRBV7-8 with TRBJ1-1; the D gene is possibly TRBD1 (5 bases). Trimming stripped 2 bases from V and 0 bases from J, with 13 bases between. The germline gives CDR1 SGHVS, CDR2 FQNEAQ. This CDR3 is built from 16 residues.

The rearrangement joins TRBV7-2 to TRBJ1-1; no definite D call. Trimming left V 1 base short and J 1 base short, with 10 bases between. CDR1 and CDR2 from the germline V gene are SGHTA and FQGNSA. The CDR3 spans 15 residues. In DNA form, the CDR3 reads TGTGCCAGCAGCTTAGAGGTGGCGGGGAACACTGAAGCTTTCTTT. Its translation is CASSLEVAGNTEAFF.

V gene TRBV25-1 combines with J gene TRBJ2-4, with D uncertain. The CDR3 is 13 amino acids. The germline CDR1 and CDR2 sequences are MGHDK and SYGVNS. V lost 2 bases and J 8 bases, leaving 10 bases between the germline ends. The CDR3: CASSERQRDIQYF. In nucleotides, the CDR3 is TGTGCCAGCAGTGAACGGCAACGGGACATTCAGTACTTC.

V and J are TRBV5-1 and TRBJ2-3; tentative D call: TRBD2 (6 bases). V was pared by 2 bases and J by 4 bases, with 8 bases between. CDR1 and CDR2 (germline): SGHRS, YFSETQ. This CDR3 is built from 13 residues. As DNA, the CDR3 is TGCGCCAGCAGCTTTGGGGAGGCAGATACGCAGTATTTT. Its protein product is CASSFGEADTQYF.